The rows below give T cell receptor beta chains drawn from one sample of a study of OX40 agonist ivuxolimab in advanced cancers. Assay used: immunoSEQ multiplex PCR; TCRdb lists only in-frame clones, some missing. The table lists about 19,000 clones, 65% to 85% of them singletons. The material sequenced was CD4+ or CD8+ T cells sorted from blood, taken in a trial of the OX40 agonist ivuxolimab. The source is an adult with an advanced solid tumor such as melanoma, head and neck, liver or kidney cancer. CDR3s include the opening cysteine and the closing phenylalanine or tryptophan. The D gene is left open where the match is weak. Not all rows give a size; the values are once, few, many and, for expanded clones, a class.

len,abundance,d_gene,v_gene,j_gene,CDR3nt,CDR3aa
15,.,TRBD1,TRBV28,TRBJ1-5,TGTGCCAGCAGTTTGGGACAGATAAGCAATCAGCCCCAGCATTTT,CASSLGQISNQPQHF
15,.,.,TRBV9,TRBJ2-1,TGTGCCAGCAGCGTAGTCGGGGCCTCCTACAATGAGCAGTTCTTC,CASSVVGASYNEQFF
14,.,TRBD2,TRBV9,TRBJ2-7,TGTGCCAGCAGCGCAAGCGGGACTCCCTACGAGCAGTACTTC,CASSASGTPYEQYF
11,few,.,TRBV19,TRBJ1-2,TGTGCCAGTAGGCAGGGAGATGGCTACACCTTC,CASRQGDGYTF
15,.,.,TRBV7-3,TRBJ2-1,TGTGCCAGCAGCTTAGTGCAGGTAGAGGCTAGTGAGCAGTTCTTC,CASSLVQVEASEQFF
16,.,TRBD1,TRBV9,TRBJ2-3,TGTGCCAGCAGTACCTATAGGACAGGGGTGTCAGATACGCAGTATTTT,CASSTYRTGVSDTQYF
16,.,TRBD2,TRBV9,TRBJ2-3,TGTGCCAGCAGCGACGCTAGCGGGGGGCCGGCAGATACGCAGTATTTT,CASSDASGGPADTQYF
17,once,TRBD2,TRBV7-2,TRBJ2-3,TGTGCCAGCAGAACACACCCGGGACTAGGCTCGACAGATACGCAGTATTTT,CASRTHPGLGSTDTQYF
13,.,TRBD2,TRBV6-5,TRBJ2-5,TGTGCCAGTGCGGGGGGCTTGGAAGAGACCCAGTACTTC,CASAGGLEETQYF
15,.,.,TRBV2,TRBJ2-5,TGTGCCAGCACCACCGTAGGGACCTTCCAAGAGACCCAGTACTTC,CASTTVGTFQETQYF
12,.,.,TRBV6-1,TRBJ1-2,TGTGCCAGCAGTGAACAGAGCTATGGCTACACCTTC,CASSEQSYGYTF
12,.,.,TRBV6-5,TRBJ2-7,TGTGCCAGCAGTCCCCCTGGGGCCGAGCAGTACTTC,CASSPPGAEQYF
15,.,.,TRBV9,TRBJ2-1,TGTGCCAGCAGCGTATTCGGGGGAACGGGCAATGAGCAGTTCTTC,CASSVFGGTGNEQFF
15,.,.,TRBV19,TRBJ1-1,TGTGCCAGTAGGGTGGCAGGAGACATGAACACTGAAGCTTTCTTT,CASRVAGDMNTEAFF
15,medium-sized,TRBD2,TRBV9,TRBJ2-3,TGTGCCAGCAGCGTAGACGGGGGGGCCGCAGATACGCAGTATTTT,CASSVDGGAADTQYF
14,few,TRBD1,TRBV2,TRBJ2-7,TGTGCCAGCAGAGATGACAGGGCCCGTCACGAGCAGTACTTC,CASRDDRARHEQYF
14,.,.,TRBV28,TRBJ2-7,TGTGCCAGCAGTTTAGGTGCAGGGCCCTACGAGCAGTACTTC,CASSLGAGPYEQYF
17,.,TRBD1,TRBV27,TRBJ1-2,TGTGCCAGCAGTTTATCGGCTCCGACAGGGGGGGGGTATGGCTACACCTTC,CASSLSAPTGGGYGYTF
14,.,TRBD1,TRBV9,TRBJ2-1,TGTGCCAGCAGCCTAGGACAGGGGTGGGATGAGCAGTTCTTC,CASSLGQGWDEQFF
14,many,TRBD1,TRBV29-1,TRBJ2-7,TGCAGCGTTGAGGGACAGGGGAGCTACTACGAGCAGTACTTC,CSVEGQGSYYEQYF
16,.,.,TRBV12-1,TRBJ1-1,TGTGCCAGCAGCCCAGGCTGGTTAACTTCGAACACTGAAGCTTTCTTT,CASSPGWLTSNTEAFF
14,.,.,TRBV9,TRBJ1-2,TGTGCCAGCAGCCCCCGGGGCCCTAACTATGGCTACACCTTC,CASSPRGPNYGYTF
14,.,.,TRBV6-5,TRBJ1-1,TGTGCCAGCAGTTACGCCAACGACTACACTGAAGCTTTCTTT,CASSYANDYTEAFF
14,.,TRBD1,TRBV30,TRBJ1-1,TGTGCCTGGAGCGCAGGGGGGTCGGGCACTGAAGCTTTCTTT,CAWSAGGSGTEAFF
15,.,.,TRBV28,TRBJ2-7,TGTGCCAGCAGTTTGCCGACAGTTACTACCCCCGAGCAGTACTTC,CASSLPTVTTPEQYF
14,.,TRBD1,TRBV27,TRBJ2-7,TGTGCCAGCAGTTTGTGGACAGGGGAATACGAGCAGTACTTC,CASSLWTGEYEQYF
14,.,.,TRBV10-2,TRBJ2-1,TGCGCCAGCAGTGAATTGGGGGGGCGGAATGAGCAGTTCTTC,CASSELGGRNEQFF
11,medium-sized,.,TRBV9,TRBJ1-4,TGTGCCAGCAGCTCGAGTGAAAAACTGTTTTTT,CASSSSEKLFF
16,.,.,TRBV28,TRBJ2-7,TGTGCCAGCAGTTTAACCCAGGGGGGGGGCGTTTACGAGCAGTACTTC,CASSLTQGGGVYEQYF
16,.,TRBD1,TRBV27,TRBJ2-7,TGTGCCAGCAGCGATTTAGGGAGGACAGGGCCCTACGAGCAGTACTTC,CASSDLGRTGPYEQYF
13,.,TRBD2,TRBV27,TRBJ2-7,TGTGCCAGCAGTTTATATCGGGGAGGGGAGCAGTACTTC,CASSLYRGGEQYF
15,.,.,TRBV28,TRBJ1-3,TGTGCCAGCAGTTTAACCCAGTCCGACGGGGACACCATATATTTT,CASSLTQSDGDTIYF
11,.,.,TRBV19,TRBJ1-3,TGTGCCTCCCTAGGTGGAAACACCATATATTTT,CASLGGNTIYF
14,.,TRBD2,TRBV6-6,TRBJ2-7,TGTGCCAGCACCCTCTCCCAGGGGCTAGCGGGGCAATACTTC,CASTLSQGLAGQYF
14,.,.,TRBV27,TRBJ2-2,TGTGCCAGCATGGGGGGGCCGAACACCGGGGAGCTGTTTTTT,CASMGGPNTGELFF
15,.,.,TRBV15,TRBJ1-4,TGTGCCACCAGCAACCCGATTGGGGCTAATGAAAAACTGTTTTTT,CATSNPIGANEKLFF
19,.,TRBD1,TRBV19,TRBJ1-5,TGTGCCAGTAGTATTAGGTCTGGGGACAGATCATATAGCAATCAGCCCCAGCATTTT,CASSIRSGDRSYSNQPQHF
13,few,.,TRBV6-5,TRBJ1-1,TGTGCCAGCAGCGACGGGACAACCACTGAAGCTTTCTTT,CASSDGTTTEAFF
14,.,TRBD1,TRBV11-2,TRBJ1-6,TGTGCCAGCAGCATAACAGGGGCAAATTCACCCCTCCACTTT,CASSITGANSPLHF
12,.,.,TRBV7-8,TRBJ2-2,TGTGCCAGCAGCTTAGAGCGAGGGGAGCTGTTTTTT,CASSLERGELFF
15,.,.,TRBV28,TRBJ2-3,TGTGCCAGCAGCCAACCGGGGACGCGGACAGATACGCAGTATTTT,CASSQPGTRTDTQYF
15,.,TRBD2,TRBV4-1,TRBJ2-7,TGCGCCAGCAGCCAATCCATACTAGCGGGGGACGAGCAGTACTTC,CASSQSILAGDEQYF
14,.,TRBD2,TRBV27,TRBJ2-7,TGTGCCAGCAGCCCCCGGGGGGAAACCTACGAGCAGTACTTC,CASSPRGETYEQYF
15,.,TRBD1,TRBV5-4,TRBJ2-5,TGTGCCAGCAGGGCATGGACAGGCCTCCAAGAGACCCAGTACTTC,CASRAWTGLQETQYF
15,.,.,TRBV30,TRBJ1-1,TGTGCCTGGAGTGTAGGAGCTGGGGGCGCAATAACGGCTTTCTTT,CAWSVGAGGAITAFF
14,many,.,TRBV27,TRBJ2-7,TGTGCCAGCAGCAATAGTCCGGACAGCTCGGAGCAGTACTTC,CASSNSPDSSEQYF
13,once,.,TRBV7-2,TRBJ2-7,TGTGCCAGCAGCTTGGGGGACTTCTACGAGCAGTACTTC,CASSLGDFYEQYF
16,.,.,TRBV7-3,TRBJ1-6,TGTGCCAGCAGCTTAAATCCAGGGTTCTATAATTCACCCCTCCACTTT,CASSLNPGFYNSPLHF
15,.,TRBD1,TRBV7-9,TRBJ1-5,TGTGCCAGCAGCTACACAGGGGCGAGCAATCAGCCCCAGCATTTT,CASSYTGASNQPQHF
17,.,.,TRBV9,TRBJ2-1,TGTGCCAGCAGCGTGGGCAAGGGCGGGGGCCCCTTGAATGAGCAGTTCTTC,CASSVGKGGGPLNEQFF
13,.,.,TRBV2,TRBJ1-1,TGTGCCAGCAGGGACGCAACCTTCGCCAGAGCTTTCTTT,CASRDATFARAFF
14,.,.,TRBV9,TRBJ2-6,TGTGCCAGCAGCGTTGGCTCTGGGGCCAACGTCCTGACTTTC,CASSVGSGANVLTF
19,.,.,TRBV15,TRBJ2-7,TGTGCCACCAGCAGAGTTGGTTGGAATCGGGAGGGGGCCGTCTACGAGCAGTACTTC,CATSRVGWNREGAVYEQYF